This TCR beta chain was recovered during a study of blood T cells in healthy people across ages. Study-wide results and limits: It was not known whether donors were CMV positive (a possible confounder of expanded clonotype changes). PBMCs went unsorted, and a conclusive naive versus antigen-experienced comparison was therefore prevented. Per million T cells, TCR beta diversity dropped about linearly as age rose.

PCR was performed a second time for 7 to 11 cycles using a sample-barcoded 5' primer and a J-beta primer mix. Samples each returned at least 3 million CDR3-containing paired-end reads. TCRdb ran MiXCR on the 5' RACE reads and lists one entry per CDR3 protein. The sample has 850,000 to 1,100,000 distinct CDR3 sequences; around two fifths are singletons. This clonotype came up many times. The antigen is undetermined. This CDR3 comprises 14 residues. The germline V gene has CDR1 MNHNS and CDR2 SASEGT. Trimming removed 8 bases from V and 2 bases from J; junction bases left unmatched: 6. The sample consisted of blood. The V and J genes are TRBV6-1 and TRBJ2-1; 7 positions match TRBD2. This receptor was obtained from a young man in good health. The CDR3 DNA is TGTGCCAGCCGAGCGGGGTTAACCTACAATGAGCAGTTCTTC. Translated: CASRAGLTYNEQFF.